This is a list of T cell receptor beta chains from one sample in a study of technical replicates of blood from a handful of donors. TCRdb's table, derived via immunoSEQ multiplex PCR, lists solely in-frame clones and lacks some. The table has 60,000 to 65,000 clones, less than 90% seen once. The sample comprised PBMCs. The source of these receptors is a human donor in good health. Some clones in this sample may be carry-over from other donors' samples. Both conserved end residues are part of each CDR3. The order of the fields is J gene, clone size, D gene, V gene, CDR3 DNA, CDR3 protein. A D gene is named only where the DNA matches it firmly. Rows give clone size only sometimes, using once, few, many, or a class for an expanded clone.

j_call: TRBJ2-5
clone_size: -
d_call: -
v_call: TRBV15
cdr3_nt: TGTGCCACCAGCAGAGATTTACCAGGGGTTTACGAGACCCAGTACTTC
cdr3_aa: CATSRDLPGVYETQYF

j_call: TRBJ2-7
clone_size: -
d_call: -
v_call: TRBV4-1
cdr3_nt: TGCGCCAGCAGCCAAGCCGTTCTGGGCGGGTGGCCCTACGAGCAGTACTTC
cdr3_aa: CASSQAVLGGWPYEQYF

j_call: TRBJ2-3
clone_size: -
d_call: -
v_call: TRBV4-3
cdr3_nt: TGCGCCAGCAGCCAAGATCGAGGGAACACAGATACGCAGTATTTT
cdr3_aa: CASSQDRGNTDTQYF

j_call: TRBJ2-5
clone_size: -
d_call: -
v_call: TRBV5-6
cdr3_nt: TGTGCCAGCGGCGGGGGCGCCGAGGTTACCCAGTACTTC
cdr3_aa: CASGGGAEVTQYF

j_call: TRBJ2-7
clone_size: -
d_call: TRBD1
v_call: TRBV29-1
cdr3_nt: TGCAGCGTTGAGCGGACAGGGCCCCAATACGAGCAGTACTTC
cdr3_aa: CSVERTGPQYEQYF

j_call: TRBJ2-1
clone_size: -
d_call: -
v_call: TRBV7-9
cdr3_nt: TGTGCCAGCAGCTCTCGACTTTACAATGAGCAGTTCTTC
cdr3_aa: CASSSRLYNEQFF

j_call: TRBJ1-5
clone_size: once
d_call: -
v_call: TRBV27
cdr3_nt: TGTGCCAGCAGTTTGGCGGGCTCTAATCAGCCCCAGCATTTT
cdr3_aa: CASSLAGSNQPQHF

j_call: TRBJ2-7
clone_size: -
d_call: TRBD1
v_call: TRBV27
cdr3_nt: TGTGCCAGCAGTAATCACGGACAGGACTTCTACGAGCAGTACTTC
cdr3_aa: CASSNHGQDFYEQYF

j_call: TRBJ2-2
clone_size: once
d_call: -
v_call: TRBV21-1
cdr3_nt: TGTGCCAGCAGCAAAGTAACGGGGAACACCGGGGAGCTGTTTTTT
cdr3_aa: CASSKVTGNTGELFF

j_call: TRBJ2-6
clone_size: -
d_call: -
v_call: TRBV6-5
cdr3_nt: TGTGCCAGCAGTCTACAGGGATCTGGGGCCAACGTCCTGACTTTC
cdr3_aa: CASSLQGSGANVLTF

j_call: TRBJ1-1
clone_size: few
d_call: -
v_call: TRBV7-3
cdr3_nt: TGTGCCAGCAGCATGGACAGGAACACTGAAGCTTTCTTT
cdr3_aa: CASSMDRNTEAFF

j_call: TRBJ1-2
clone_size: -
d_call: -
v_call: TRBV19
cdr3_nt: TGTGCCAGTAGGAGCCTGGGCAGGGATAACTATGGCTACACCTTC
cdr3_aa: CASRSLGRDNYGYTF

j_call: TRBJ2-3
clone_size: -
d_call: TRBD2
v_call: TRBV7-8
cdr3_nt: TGTGCCAGCAGCTTAGGGGGGACTAGCGGGAGGGCCAGGCCAGATACGCAGTATTTT
cdr3_aa: CASSLGGTSGRARPDTQYF

j_call: TRBJ2-5
clone_size: once
d_call: TRBD2
v_call: TRBV6-6
cdr3_nt: TGTGCCAGCAGTTACCTCCGGGGGGGTTGGGGGGAGACCCAGTACTTC
cdr3_aa: CASSYLRGGWGETQYF

j_call: TRBJ2-7
clone_size: -
d_call: -
v_call: TRBV7-7
cdr3_nt: TGTGCCAGCAGTAAAGTACTGGGCGGGAACGGCGAGCAGTACTTC
cdr3_aa: CASSKVLGGNGEQYF

j_call: TRBJ1-1
clone_size: -
d_call: -
v_call: TRBV29-1
cdr3_nt: TGCAGCGTCTCCGAAGGGGGGGGGCACACTGAAGCTTTCTTT
cdr3_aa: CSVSEGGGHTEAFF

j_call: TRBJ2-7
clone_size: -
d_call: -
v_call: TRBV7-2
cdr3_nt: TGTGCCAGCAGCTACCAGTGGGGGGACGAGCAGTACTTC
cdr3_aa: CASSYQWGDEQYF

j_call: TRBJ2-6
clone_size: -
d_call: TRBD1
v_call: TRBV4-2
cdr3_nt: TGTGCCAGCAGCCAACAACAGGGGGCGGTTGGGGCCAACGTCCTGACTTTC
cdr3_aa: CASSQQQGAVGANVLTF

j_call: TRBJ2-7
clone_size: -
d_call: -
v_call: TRBV7-9
cdr3_nt: TGTGCCAGCAGCTCGGAGTGGGTTAACGAGCAGTACTTC
cdr3_aa: CASSSEWVNEQYF

j_call: TRBJ2-5
clone_size: -
d_call: -
v_call: TRBV11-2
cdr3_nt: TGTGCCAGCAGCCTGGTGGGGAATGGGGGGCAAGAGACCCAGTACTTC
cdr3_aa: CASSLVGNGGQETQYF

j_call: TRBJ2-5
clone_size: many
d_call: -
v_call: TRBV4-1
cdr3_nt: TGCGCCAGCAGCCGGCGTCTTGGTGCCTCAGGGGAGACCCAGTACTTC
cdr3_aa: CASSRRLGASGETQYF

j_call: TRBJ1-5
clone_size: -
d_call: TRBD1
v_call: TRBV19
cdr3_nt: TGTGCCAGTAGTTGGGACAGATATAATCAGCCCCAGCATTTT
cdr3_aa: CASSWDRYNQPQHF

j_call: TRBJ2-1
clone_size: -
d_call: -
v_call: TRBV2
cdr3_nt: TGTGCCAGCAGTAGGATTGCGGTTTCGGTGGATGAGCAGTTCTTC
cdr3_aa: CASSRIAVSVDEQFF

j_call: TRBJ2-4
clone_size: -
d_call: TRBD2
v_call: TRBV13
cdr3_nt: TGTGCCAGCAGCTTAACCCTGGGTAGCGGGAGGTATGACAAAAACATTCAGTACTTC
cdr3_aa: CASSLTLGSGRYDKNIQYF

j_call: TRBJ2-1
clone_size: -
d_call: -
v_call: TRBV4-3
cdr3_nt: TGCGCCAGCAGCCAAGAGGCAGACAGCTTCTACAATGAGCAGTTCTTC
cdr3_aa: CASSQEADSFYNEQFF

j_call: TRBJ2-7
clone_size: -
d_call: TRBD1
v_call: TRBV2
cdr3_nt: TGTGCCAGCAGGACAGGGACACCCAAACCCTACGAGCAGTACTTC
cdr3_aa: CASRTGTPKPYEQYF

j_call: TRBJ1-2
clone_size: -
d_call: TRBD1
v_call: TRBV5-6
cdr3_nt: TGTGCCAGCAGCCCTCAGGGGGCGGGAGGCTACACCTTC
cdr3_aa: CASSPQGAGGYTF

j_call: TRBJ2-7
clone_size: -
d_call: -
v_call: TRBV28
cdr3_nt: TGTGCCAGCAGTTTCGGGTCCAAGGCCGAGCAGTACTTC
cdr3_aa: CASSFGSKAEQYF

j_call: TRBJ2-1
clone_size: -
d_call: TRBD2
v_call: TRBV4-1
cdr3_nt: TGCGCCAGCAGCAATCCTAGCGGGAGGCCTTACAATGAGCAGTTCTTC
cdr3_aa: CASSNPSGRPYNEQFF

j_call: TRBJ1-6
clone_size: once
d_call: -
v_call: TRBV7-3
cdr3_nt: TGTGCCAGCAGCTCCGGACAGCCCGGGGATTCACCCCTCCACTTT
cdr3_aa: CASSSGQPGDSPLHF

j_call: TRBJ2-7
clone_size: -
d_call: TRBD2
v_call: TRBV6-5
cdr3_nt: TGTGCCAGCAGTGCTAGCGGGAGGGCTAGAGAGCAGTACTTC
cdr3_aa: CASSASGRAREQYF

j_call: TRBJ2-3
clone_size: -
d_call: TRBD2
v_call: TRBV29-1
cdr3_nt: TGCAGCGTCGTACTTACTCTGGGGGGAGGGCCGATAGATACGCAGTATTTT
cdr3_aa: CSVVLTLGGGPIDTQYF

j_call: TRBJ1-2
clone_size: -
d_call: TRBD1
v_call: TRBV6-5
cdr3_nt: TGTGCCAGCAGTTACAGACAGGGATATGGCTACACCTTC
cdr3_aa: CASSYRQGYGYTF

j_call: TRBJ1-2
clone_size: -
d_call: -
v_call: TRBV18
cdr3_nt: TGTGCCAGCTCACCACCTGAGAAGAGAAACTATGGCTACACCTTC
cdr3_aa: CASSPPEKRNYGYTF

j_call: TRBJ2-3
clone_size: -
d_call: TRBD2
v_call: TRBV13
cdr3_nt: TGTGCCAGCAGCTCAGGACTAGCGGAGACCCGCGGCGATACGCAGTATTTT
cdr3_aa: CASSSGLAETRGDTQYF

j_call: TRBJ1-4
clone_size: -
d_call: -
v_call: TRBV25-1
cdr3_nt: TGTGCCAGCGGCAAAGGAGCAGCTAATGAAAAACTGTTTTTT
cdr3_aa: CASGKGAANEKLFF

j_call: TRBJ2-3
clone_size: -
d_call: -
v_call: TRBV19
cdr3_nt: TGTGCCAGTAGTATTGATCCGGGAAGCACAGATACGCAGTATTTT
cdr3_aa: CASSIDPGSTDTQYF

j_call: TRBJ2-7
clone_size: few
d_call: -
v_call: TRBV18
cdr3_nt: TGTGCCAGCTCCCCTGGACGGGGGTACGAGCAGTACTTC
cdr3_aa: CASSPGRGYEQYF

j_call: TRBJ2-7
clone_size: -
d_call: TRBD2
v_call: TRBV2
cdr3_nt: TGTGCCAGTCGGACTAGCGGATACGAGCAGTACTTC
cdr3_aa: CASRTSGYEQYF

j_call: TRBJ2-7
clone_size: -
d_call: TRBD2
v_call: TRBV7-2
cdr3_nt: TGTGCCAGCAGCCGAGCGGGAGGTATGTACGAGCAGTACTTC
cdr3_aa: CASSRAGGMYEQYF

j_call: TRBJ2-1
clone_size: once
d_call: -
v_call: TRBV7-9
cdr3_nt: TGTGCCAGCAGCTTAGAAAAAACAGCCAGCTCCTACAATGAGCAGTTCTTC
cdr3_aa: CASSLEKTASSYNEQFF

j_call: TRBJ2-1
clone_size: -
d_call: TRBD2
v_call: TRBV7-8
cdr3_nt: TGTGCCAGCATAGCGGGGGGGCTGAAAAATGAGCAGTTCTTC
cdr3_aa: CASIAGGLKNEQFF

j_call: TRBJ2-7
clone_size: -
d_call: TRBD1
v_call: TRBV5-1
cdr3_nt: TGCGCCAGCAGCAGTTCGACAGGGGCATACGCCGAGCAGTACTTC
cdr3_aa: CASSSSTGAYAEQYF

j_call: TRBJ2-6
clone_size: -
d_call: -
v_call: TRBV5-1
cdr3_nt: TGCGCCAGCAGCTTCGACATCTCTGGGGCCAACGTCCTGACTTTC
cdr3_aa: CASSFDISGANVLTF

j_call: TRBJ2-2
clone_size: -
d_call: TRBD2
v_call: TRBV2
cdr3_nt: TGTGCCAGCAATCCGGGAGGGCCCACCGGGGAGCTGTTTTTT
cdr3_aa: CASNPGGPTGELFF

j_call: TRBJ1-1
clone_size: -
d_call: -
v_call: TRBV18
cdr3_nt: TGTGCCAGCTCCCGTTACGGACCCCTAGGAGGGAACACTGAAGCTTTCTTT
cdr3_aa: CASSRYGPLGGNTEAFF

j_call: TRBJ2-3
clone_size: -
d_call: -
v_call: TRBV7-2
cdr3_nt: TGTGCCAGCAGCTCACAGGGTTCTAGCACAGATACGCAGTATTTT
cdr3_aa: CASSSQGSSTDTQYF

j_call: TRBJ2-1
clone_size: -
d_call: TRBD2
v_call: TRBV30
cdr3_nt: TGTGCCTGGATACGTGCGGGAGTGGCCTACAATGAGCAGTTCTTC
cdr3_aa: CAWIRAGVAYNEQFF

j_call: TRBJ2-1
clone_size: -
d_call: TRBD1
v_call: TRBV5-6
cdr3_nt: TGTGCCAGCAGCCGGACAGGGATTGAGCAGTTCTTC
cdr3_aa: CASSRTGIEQFF

j_call: TRBJ2-5
clone_size: -
d_call: TRBD2
v_call: TRBV7-9
cdr3_nt: TGTGCCAGCAGCTTACATGGTAGCGGGAGACAAGAGACCCAGTACTTC
cdr3_aa: CASSLHGSGRQETQYF

j_call: TRBJ2-5
clone_size: -
d_call: -
v_call: TRBV7-2
cdr3_nt: TGTGCCAGCAGCACGCGGCGTCAAGAGACCCAGTACTTC
cdr3_aa: CASSTRRQETQYF

j_call: TRBJ2-7
clone_size: -
d_call: TRBD1
v_call: TRBV18
cdr3_nt: TGTGCCAGCTCAAGACAGGGAACCCTAAACTACGAGCAGTACTTC
cdr3_aa: CASSRQGTLNYEQYF

j_call: TRBJ2-1
clone_size: -
d_call: TRBD2
v_call: TRBV4-1
cdr3_nt: TGCGCCAGCAGCCATCGGACTAGCGGGTACAATGAGCAGTTCTTC
cdr3_aa: CASSHRTSGYNEQFF

j_call: TRBJ2-1
clone_size: -
d_call: -
v_call: TRBV5-1
cdr3_nt: TGCGCCAGCAGCTTAGCGGAAAGCTCCTACAATGAGCAGTTCTTC
cdr3_aa: CASSLAESSYNEQFF

j_call: TRBJ2-3
clone_size: -
d_call: TRBD2
v_call: TRBV5-1
cdr3_nt: TGCGCCAGCAGCGCTGCACTAGCGGTCACAGATACGCAGTATTTT
cdr3_aa: CASSAALAVTDTQYF

j_call: TRBJ2-1
clone_size: -
d_call: TRBD2
v_call: TRBV5-4
cdr3_nt: TGTGCCAGCAGCTTAGGGACTAGCGGGAGTTTCTCCTACAATGAGCAGTTCTTC
cdr3_aa: CASSLGTSGSFSYNEQFF

j_call: TRBJ2-5
clone_size: -
d_call: TRBD2
v_call: TRBV10-3
cdr3_nt: TGTGCCATCGCGACTAGCGGAGAGACCCAGTACTTC
cdr3_aa: CAIATSGETQYF

j_call: TRBJ1-2
clone_size: many
d_call: -
v_call: TRBV4-3
cdr3_nt: TGCGCCAGCAGCCCAGAAGAGGAGGGAAACTATGGCTACACCTTC
cdr3_aa: CASSPEEEGNYGYTF

j_call: TRBJ2-1
clone_size: -
d_call: TRBD2
v_call: TRBV11-2
cdr3_nt: TGTGCCAGCACCGGGACTAGCGGGGGGGGGTCCCACAATGAGCAGTTCTTC
cdr3_aa: CASTGTSGGGSHNEQFF

j_call: TRBJ2-7
clone_size: -
d_call: TRBD2
v_call: TRBV14
cdr3_nt: TGTGCCAGCAGCCAAGGACCTAGCGGGAGTGGCTACGAGCAGTACTTC
cdr3_aa: CASSQGPSGSGYEQYF